One TCR beta chain is described in this entry. Antigen unknown. The sample originates from a study of TIL therapy for anti-PD-1-resistant metastatic lung cancer. Study details: Most patients had lung adenocarcinoma.

Sequencing used immunoSEQ v3. Generated by immunoSEQ multiplex PCR, the TCRdb table keeps only in-frame clones and is missing some. In the table there are about 7,500 clones, 70% to 80% of which are singletons. The study's findings and limits: Many TIL product clones were absent from baseline tumor, suggesting clonal contraction.

Time point given: pre-treatment sample, taken before nivolumab and TIL therapy. The tumor samples were excised metastases, mostly pleural nodules or supraclavicular lymph nodes. V lost 6 bases to trimming and J lost 4 bases; unmatched junction nucleotides: 12. Germline V gene lookup returns CDR1 MNHEY and CDR2 SVGAGI. CDR3 length equals 15 residues. The chain links TRBV6-5 to TRBJ2-7, with 7 bases matching TRBD1. The clonotype comes from a person between 25 and 79 years old with non-small cell lung cancer. The source material was tumor tissue, sampled at baseline. The CDR3 loop reads CASRPRDSNVYEQYF. The CDR3, as DNA: TGTGCCAGCAGACCCCGGGACAGTAACGTTTACGAGCAGTACTTC.